A single sample is the source of the 31 T cell receptor beta chains below, sequenced in a study of regulatory T cells in long-lasting Graves disease. The time point is: newly diagnosed GD, antithyroid drugs for less than 3 months. TCR sequences were obtained from RNA taken from PBMCs. Sequencing libraries for TCR beta were prepared with iRepertoire HTBI primers and Arm-PCR of CDR3 regions. MiXCR was run by TCRdb on the multiplex PCR reads, yielding one entry per CDR3 protein. The data contain 440,000 or so distinct CDR3 sequences, about 15% of them seen just once; the ten biggest clones take up roughly 17%. This sample was shared with a second study, whose subject was T cells in Graves' hyperthyroidism and ophthalmopathy.

The sample consisted of peripheral blood mononuclear cells (PBMCs), taken at new diagnosis, from a patient treated with antithyroid drugs. All receptors derive from a woman aged 25 to 39 with Graves disease.

This clonotype has a count of ten or more. The rearrangement joins TRBV29-1 to TRBJ2-7; TRBD1 matches 9 bases. This CDR3 comprises 14 residues. After removal of 6 bases from V and 5 bases from J, the junction contained 11 bases not matched to a gene. Germline V gene data show CDR1 as SQVTM and CDR2 as ANQGSEA. In nucleotides, the CDR3 is TGCAGCGTGTCGCACCCGGGACAGGGAAACGAGCAGTACTTC. Translation: CSVSHPGQGNEQYF.

This clonotype occurred a few times. The chain combines TRBV15 with TRBJ2-2, with a tentative D call TRBD1 (6 bases). The CDR3 spans 17 residues. V was shortened by 3 bases and J by 0 bases, with 14 bases between the two germline ends. Germline V CDR1 and CDR2: LNHNV, YYDKDF (reference sequence). In nucleotides, the CDR3 is TGTGCCACCAGCAGGGGCAGGGGAGAGGCGAACACCGGGGAGCTGTTTTTT. As protein: CATSRGRGEANTGELFF.

The chain combines TRBV4-1 with TRBJ2-3; weak D call: TRBD2 (6 bases). CDR1 and CDR2 (germline): MGHRA, YSYEKL. The V end was cut by 7 bases, the J end by 4 bases, with 24 bases between. CDR3 length equals 17 residues. CDR3 sequence (DNA): TGCGCCAGCACCCGAATTTCGGGGGTCTCCCAGCCAGATACGCAGTATTTT. Its translation is CASTRISGVSQPDTQYF.

This clonotype was seen repeatedly, ten times or more. CDR3 residues: CASTISSTDTQYF. The CDR3, as DNA: TGTGCCAGCACTATCTCTAGCACAGATACGCAGTATTTT. The V call is TRBV27, the J call TRBJ2-3; D not resolved. Trimming took off 7 bases at V and 0 bases at J, with 8 bases between the two ends. The CDR3 consists of 13 residues. CDR1 and CDR2 (germline): MNHEY, SMNVEV (reference sequence).

This clonotype was detected many times. The chain employs TRBV7-2 and TRBJ1-2, with D uncertain. Trimming removed 10 bases from V and 2 bases from J, with 17 bases in between. CDR3 length: 14 residues. Germline lookup yields CDR1 SGHTA and CDR2 FQGNSA. The CDR3 bases are TGTGCCACCTCGAAGGGCCCGCTGAACTATGGCTACACCTTC. Protein product: CATSKGPLNYGYTF.

This clonotype was seen more than once but under ten times. This chain links TRBV6-1 with TRBJ1-1; no definite D call. Per the germline V gene, CDR1 is MNHNS and CDR2 is SASEGT. Trimming cost V 8 bases and J 4 bases, with 11 bases left between them. The CDR3 runs to 12 residues. CDR3 sequence reads: CASPSPGTEAFF. The CDR3, as DNA: TGTGCCAGCCCCTCCCCGGGCACTGAAGCTTTCTTT.

This clonotype was found a few times. One end of the junction varies from germline; a read error may be responsible. The V call is TRBV18, the J call TRBJ2-2; 10 positions agree with TRBD1. In germline, CDR1 is KGHSH, CDR2 LQKENI. The CDR3 runs to 16 residues. The CDR3, as DNA: TGTGCCAGCTCACCGACGGGACAGGGGAACACCGGGGAGCTGTCTTTT. It translates to CASSPTGQGNTGELSF.

This clonotype showed up many times. The chain has TRBV13 and TRBJ2-3; 15 nucleotides align to TRBD2. Germline V gives CDR1 PRHDT, CDR2 FYEKMQ (reference sequence). The CDR3 is 18 amino acids. Trimming removed 5 bases from V and 2 bases from J; junction bases left unmatched: 8. The CDR3 loop is CASSPPGLAGGVTDTQYF. The CDR3 bases are TGTGCCAGCAGCCCACCGGGACTAGCGGGAGGAGTCACAGATACGCAGTATTTT.

The V and J genes are TRBV7-9 and TRBJ2-1; 9 bases line up with TRBD1. Unmatched junction bases numbered 9, after V lost 5 bases and J lost 7 bases. CDR1 is SEHNR and CDR2 is FQNEAQ in the germline V gene (reference sequence). This CDR3 contains 15 residues. CDR3 residues: CASSPRGQGGNEQFF. CDR3 DNA sequence: TGTGCCAGCAGCCCACGGGGACAGGGAGGGAATGAGCAGTTCTTC.

This chain joins TRBV28 and TRBJ2-7; no firm D call. Germline V lookup: CDR1 MDHEN, CDR2 SYDVKM. This CDR3 has 13 amino acids. The V gene lost 7 bases and the J gene lost 0 bases, with 10 bases spanning the gap. The CDR3 DNA follows: TGTGCCAGCACCCCGGTTGGCTCCTACGAGCAGTACTTC. Protein product: CASTPVGSYEQYF.

The rearrangement joins TRBV27 to TRBJ2-2; D is unresolved. The CDR3 totals 15 residues. Germline V gene lookup returns CDR1 MNHEY and CDR2 SMNVEV (reference sequence). V gave up 9 bases and J gave up 2 bases, with 16 bases separating them. The chain's CDR3 is CARDQAGPNTGELFF. Here the CDR3 DNA reads TGTGCCAGAGACCAGGCCGGGCCCAACACCGGGGAGCTGTTTTTT.

This clonotype was recorded a few times. The V gene is TRBV2, the J gene TRBJ2-1; D not certain. Germline CDR1 SNHLY, CDR2 FYNNEI. V was clipped by 2 bases and J by 8 bases, with 4 bases between them. The CDR3 contains 11 residues. The CDR3 DNA follows: TGTGCCAGCAGTGAATGGTATGAGCAGTTCTTC. It is translated as CASSEWYEQFF.

This clonotype was seen a handful of times. This chain links TRBV12-3 or TRBV12-4 with TRBJ1-5; D unclear. The V and J ends lost 0 bases and 4 bases respectively, with 10 bases between them. The CDR3 length is 15 residues. CDR3 bases: TGTGCCAGCAGTTTAGCCGAAGCCCCGAATCAGCCCCAGCATTTT. It is translated as CASSLAEAPNQPQHF.

This clonotype was seen many times. J is TRBJ1-2 and V is TRBV7-3, with 9 bases matching TRBD1. The CDR3 has 13 residues. Per germline, CDR1 SGHTA and CDR2 FQGTGA. The junction had 4 bases not matched to a gene; V was cut back by 4 bases and J by 7 bases. The CDR3 spells CASSSGQGSGYTF. The CDR3 nucleotides read TGTGCCAGCAGCTCCGGACAGGGGTCTGGCTACACCTTC.

Details on this clonotype: A read error likely explains this, since a far larger clone differs by one base. The CDR3 loop reads CASSDLQADSSTDTQYF. DNA of the CDR3: TGTGCCAGCAGTGATTTGCAGGCGGACAGTAGCACAGATACGCAGTATTTT. The gene calls are TRBV2 and TRBJ2-3; tentatively, D is TRBD1 (6 bases). The germline V gene encodes CDR1 SNHLY and CDR2 FYNNEI. This CDR3 spans 17 amino acids. Trimming cost V 3 bases and J 0 bases, with 16 bases left between them.

This clonotype was observed at least ten times. The V call is TRBV7-6, the J call TRBJ2-1; D might be TRBD1 or TRBD2, each matching 5 bases. Trimming took off 3 bases at V and 8 bases at J, with 23 bases between the two ends. CDR1 is SGHVS, CDR2 FNYEAQ, per germline. This CDR3 is built from 17 residues. Here the CDR3 DNA reads TGTGCCAGCAGCTTTCCCCCTTCCGGGACGATTGTCTATGAGCAGTTCTTC. As protein: CASSFPPSGTIVYEQFF.

The chain couples TRBV5-1 to TRBJ2-2; maybe TRBD2 (6 bases). Germline CDR1 is SGHRS and CDR2 is YFSETQ. The CDR3 extends over 18 amino acids. Trimming stripped 4 bases from V and 5 bases from J, with 24 bases between. Written as DNA, the CDR3 is TGCGCCAGCAGCCCCAGGAGGCTAGCGTCCCCCTCGACCGGGGAGCTGTTTTTT. Its protein is CASSPRRLASPSTGELFF.

CDR3 in amino acids: CASSLTRDSPLHF. CDR3 nucleotides: TGTGCCAGCAGCTTAACGCGGGATTCACCCCTCCACTTT. V usage is TRBV11-3 and J usage is TRBJ1-6; D is unresolved. This CDR3 contains 13 residues. Germline V gene lookup returns CDR1 SGHNT and CDR2 YENEEA. V was shortened by 2 bases and J by 8 bases, with 7 bases between the two germline ends.

The sample holds many counts of this clonotype. V is TRBV3-1 and J is TRBJ2-3; either TRBD1 or TRBD2 may fit D (5 bases each). The better agreement between TRBJ2-7 and the DNA end casts doubt on the J call. Germline V CDR1 and CDR2: LGHDT, YNNKEL (reference sequence). The CDR3 length is 15 residues. The CDR3 bases are TGTGCCAGCAGCCAACACCCTGGGGGTTCCTACGAGCAGTACTTC. Translated, it gives CASSQHPGGSYEQYF.

The chain links TRBV7-3 to TRBJ2-3; the D gene is possibly TRBD2 (5 bases). CDR1 is SGHTA and CDR2 is FQGTGA in the germline V gene. V shed 6 bases and J shed 0 bases, with 13 bases lying between them. The CDR3 runs to 15 residues. The CDR3: CASRPTRTSTDTQYF. Here the CDR3 DNA reads TGTGCCAGCAGGCCTACTCGGACTAGCACAGATACGCAGTATTTT.

This clonotype was seen repeatedly, ten times or more. The chain combines TRBV20-1 with TRBJ2-1; TRBD2 might be the D (5 bases). The CDR3 runs 14 residues. V lost 1 base and J 8 bases, leaving 15 bases between the germline ends. CDR1 DFQATT and CDR2 SNEGSKA come from the germline V gene (reference sequence). The CDR3 spells CSARGIGLRHEQFF. CDR3 in DNA: TGCAGTGCTAGAGGTATCGGACTGCGCCATGAGCAGTTCTTC.

The sample holds a few counts of this clonotype. The chain carries TRBV28 and TRBJ2-5; D unclear. The V and J ends lost 3 bases and 0 bases respectively, with 11 bases between them. CDR1 and CDR2 (germline): MDHEN, SYDVKM. This CDR3 has 15 residues. CDR3 region: CASSLLSENQETQYF. CDR3 coding DNA: TGTGCCAGCAGTTTGTTATCGGAGAACCAAGAGACCCAGTACTTC.

This clonotype was detected ten times or more. The J gene is TRBJ2-1, the V gene TRBV12-3 or TRBV12-4, with D maybe TRBD2 (6 bases). Deletions cut 4 bases from V and 4 bases from J, with 14 bases between. The CDR3 totals 15 residues. The CDR3 is CASSWRGFVYNEQFF. CDR3 bases: TGTGCCAGCAGTTGGAGGGGATTTGTGTACAATGAGCAGTTCTTC.

The rearrangement uses TRBV13 and TRBJ2-5; D is possibly TRBD1 (6 bases). Trimming took 7 bases from V and 5 from J, leaving 23 bases between them. This CDR3 contains 16 residues. CDR1 is PRHDT, CDR2 FYEKMQ, per germline (reference sequence). The CDR3 DNA sequence: TGTGCCAGCATCGAATACAGGGTCCCGCGGGTGGAGACCCAGTACTTC. It specifies CASIEYRVPRVETQYF.

This clonotype was detected ten times or more. The gene calls are TRBV3-1 and TRBJ2-7; D tentatively reads TRBD1 or TRBD2 (6 bases each). The CDR3 totals 14 residues. Germline V CDR1 and CDR2: LGHDT, YNNKEL (reference sequence). V was cut by 3 bases and J by 2 bases, with 11 bases left in between. The CDR3 here is CASSQGGVPYEQYF. In DNA, the CDR3 is TGTGCCAGCAGCCAGGGGGGCGTCCCCTACGAGCAGTACTTC.

This clonotype was detected ten times or more. The V gene is TRBV2, the J gene TRBJ2-2; D unresolved. Germline CDR1 and CDR2: SNHLY and FYNNEI. The length of the CDR3 is 14 residues. With 6 bases removed from V and 2 bases from J, the gap between germline ends came to 10 bases. The CDR3 is CASRADRNTGELFF. In DNA, the CDR3 is TGTGCCAGCAGGGCCGATCGAAACACCGGGGAGCTGTTTTTT.

The chain recombines TRBV6-9 with TRBJ2-3; 7 positions match TRBD2. The CDR3 runs 15 residues. With 3 bases clipped from V and 1 base from J, the junction kept 4 bases outside the gene matches. Per germline, CDR1 MNHGY and CDR2 SVAAGI. CDR3 nucleotide sequence: TGTGCCAGCAGTTACTTTGCGGGAGGCACAGATACGCAGTATTTT. Translating gives CASSYFAGGTDTQYF.

There are many counts of this clonotype. V usage is TRBV27 and J usage is TRBJ1-5; unclear D gene. The CDR3 extends over 13 amino acids. Per the germline V gene, CDR1 is MNHEY and CDR2 is SMNVEV (reference sequence). Trimming left V 3 bases short and J 6 bases short, with 9 bases between. This CDR3 reads CASSLKDGQPQHF. CDR3 DNA: TGTGCCAGCAGTTTGAAGGATGGTCAGCCCCAGCATTTT.

This clonotype came up many times. The chain combines TRBV12-3 or TRBV12-4 with TRBJ2-3; 13 positions agree with TRBD2. V trimming: 3 bases; J trimming: 6 bases; junction bases outside the gene matches: 6. This CDR3 contains 16 residues. The CDR3 here is CASSFGGLAGADTQYF. As DNA, the CDR3 is TGTGCCAGCAGTTTTGGAGGACTAGCGGGAGCGGATACGCAGTATTTT.

The rearrangement joins TRBV5-1 to TRBJ2-7; D perhaps matches TRBD2 (6 bases). The germline gives CDR1 SGHRS, CDR2 YFSETQ. V was shortened by 0 bases and J by 0 bases, with 13 bases between the two germline ends. This CDR3 comprises 16 residues. The CDR3 region is CASSLAPGGNSYEQYF. The CDR3 coding sequence is TGCGCCAGCAGCTTGGCCCCCGGCGGGAACTCCTACGAGCAGTACTTC. Using reference TRBV5-1 and TRBJ2-7 for the parts outside the CDR3, the full variable domain is KAGVTQTPRYLIKTRGQQVTLSCSPISGHRSVSWYQQTPGQGLQFLFEYFSETQRNKGNFPGRFSGRQFSNSRSEMNVSTLELGDSALYLCASSLAPGGNSYEQYFGPGTRLTVT.

There are many counts of this clonotype. The chain is built from TRBV3-1 and TRBJ2-5, with unresolved D. V lost 0 bases and J lost 3, with 5 bases in between. This CDR3 has 13 residues. CDR1 and CDR2 from the germline V gene are LGHDT and YNNKEL (reference sequence). CDR3 loop: CASSQEDKETQYF. The CDR3 DNA is TGTGCCAGCAGCCAAGAAGATAAAGAGACCCAGTACTTC.